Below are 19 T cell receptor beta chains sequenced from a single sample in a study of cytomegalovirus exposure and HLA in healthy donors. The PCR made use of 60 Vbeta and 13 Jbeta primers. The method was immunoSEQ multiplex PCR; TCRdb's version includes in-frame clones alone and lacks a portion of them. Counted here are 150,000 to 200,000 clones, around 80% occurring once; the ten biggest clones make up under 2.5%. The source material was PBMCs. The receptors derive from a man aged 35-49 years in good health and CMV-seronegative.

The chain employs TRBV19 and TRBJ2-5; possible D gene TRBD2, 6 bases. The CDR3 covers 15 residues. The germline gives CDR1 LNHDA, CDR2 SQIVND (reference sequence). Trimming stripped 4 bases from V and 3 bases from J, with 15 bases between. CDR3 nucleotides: TGTGCCAGTAGTAACGGATTCGGCGGGAAAGAGACCCAGTACTTC. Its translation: CASSNGFGGKETQYF.

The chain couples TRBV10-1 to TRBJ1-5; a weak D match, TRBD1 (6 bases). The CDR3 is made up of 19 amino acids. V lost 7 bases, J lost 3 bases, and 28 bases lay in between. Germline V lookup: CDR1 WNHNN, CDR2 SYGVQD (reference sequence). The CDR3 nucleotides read TGCGCCAGCACTAAAGTGAGGGGGTGGAGGAACATCCCCAATCAGCCCCAGCATTTT. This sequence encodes CASTKVRGWRNIPNQPQHF.

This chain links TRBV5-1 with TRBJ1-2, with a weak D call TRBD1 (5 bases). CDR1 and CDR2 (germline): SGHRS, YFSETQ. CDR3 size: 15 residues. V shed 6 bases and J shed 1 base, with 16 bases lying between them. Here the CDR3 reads CASTPRTGVNYGYTF. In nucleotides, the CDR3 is TGCGCCAGCACTCCTAGAACGGGGGTTAACTATGGCTACACCTTC.

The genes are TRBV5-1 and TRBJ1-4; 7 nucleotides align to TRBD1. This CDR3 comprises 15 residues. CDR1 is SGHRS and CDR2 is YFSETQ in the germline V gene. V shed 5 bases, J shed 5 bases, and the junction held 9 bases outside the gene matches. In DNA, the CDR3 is TGCGCCAGCAGGCCAACCGGGACAGTAAATGAAAAACTGTTTTTT. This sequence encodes CASRPTGTVNEKLFF.

The CDR3 DNA reads TGTGCCTGGAGTGTAATAGCGGGGGGTTTCGCGGGATCCTACGAGCAGTACTTC. Protein product: CAWSVIAGGFAGSYEQYF. The rearrangement joins TRBV30 to TRBJ2-7; 10 bases are a match to TRBD2. The CDR3 has 18 amino acids. The germline V gene encodes CDR1 GTSNPN and CDR2 SVGIG (reference sequence). J was trimmed by 1 base and V by 0 bases; bases with no gene match: 12.

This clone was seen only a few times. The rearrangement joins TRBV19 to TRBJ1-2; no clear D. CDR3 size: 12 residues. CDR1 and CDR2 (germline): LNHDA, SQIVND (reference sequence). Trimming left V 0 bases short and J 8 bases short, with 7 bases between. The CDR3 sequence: CASSIDSGGYTF. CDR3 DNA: TGTGCCAGTAGTATAGATTCCGGGGGCTACACCTTC.

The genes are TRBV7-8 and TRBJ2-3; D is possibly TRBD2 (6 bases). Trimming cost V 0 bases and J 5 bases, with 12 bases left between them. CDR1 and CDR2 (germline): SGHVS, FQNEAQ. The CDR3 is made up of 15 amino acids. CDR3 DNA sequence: TGTGCCAGCAGCTTAGCGGGCGGGGAGGTAGATACGCAGTATTTT. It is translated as CASSLAGGEVDTQYF.

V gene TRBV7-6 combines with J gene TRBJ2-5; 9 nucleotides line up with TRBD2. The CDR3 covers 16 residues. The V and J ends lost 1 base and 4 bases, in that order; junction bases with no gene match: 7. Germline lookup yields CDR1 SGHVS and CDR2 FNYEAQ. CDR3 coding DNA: TGTGCCAGCAGCTTAGGCCTAGCGGGGAGCATAGAGACCCAGTACTTC. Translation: CASSLGLAGSIETQYF.

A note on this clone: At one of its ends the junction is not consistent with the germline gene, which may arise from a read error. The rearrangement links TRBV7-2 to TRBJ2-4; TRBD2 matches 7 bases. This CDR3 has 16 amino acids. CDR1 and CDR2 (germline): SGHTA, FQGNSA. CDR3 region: CASSLVVAGSKNSQYF. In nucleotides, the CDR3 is TGTGCCAGCAGCTTAGTGGTAGCGGGCAGCAAAAACAGTCAGTACTTC.

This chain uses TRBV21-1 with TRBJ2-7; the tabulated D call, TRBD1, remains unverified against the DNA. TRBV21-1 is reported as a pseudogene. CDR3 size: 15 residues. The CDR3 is CASSIEGQGTHEQYF. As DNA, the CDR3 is TGTGCCAGCAGCATCGAAGGACAGGGGACGCACGAGCAGTACTTC.

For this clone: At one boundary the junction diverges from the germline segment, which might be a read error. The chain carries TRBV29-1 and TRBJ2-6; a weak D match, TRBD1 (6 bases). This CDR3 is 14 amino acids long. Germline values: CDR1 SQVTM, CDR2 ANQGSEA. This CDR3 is CSVKPGDGANGLTF. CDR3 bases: TGCAGCGTAAAACCAGGGGATGGGGCCAACGGCCTGACTTTC.

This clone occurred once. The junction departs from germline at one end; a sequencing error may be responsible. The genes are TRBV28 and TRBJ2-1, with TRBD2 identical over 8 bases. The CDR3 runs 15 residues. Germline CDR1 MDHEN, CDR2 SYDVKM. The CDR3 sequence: CATGAGVGRAAATVF. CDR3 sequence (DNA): TGTGCCACCGGGGCCGGGGTCGGGAGGGCGGCGGCAACAGTCTTC.

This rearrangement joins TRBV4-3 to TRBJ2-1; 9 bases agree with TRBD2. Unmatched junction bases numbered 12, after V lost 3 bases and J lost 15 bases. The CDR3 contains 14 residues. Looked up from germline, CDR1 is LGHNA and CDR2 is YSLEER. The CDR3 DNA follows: TGCGCCAGCAGCCAGGGATCATTAGCGGGAGTAATGTTCTTC. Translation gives CASSQGSLAGVMFF.

CDR3 coding DNA: TGTGCCAGCAGCTTAGCGGACAGGGGGCAGAATGAGCAGTTCTTC. This codes for CASSLADRGQNEQFF. This chain uses TRBV7-9 with TRBJ2-1; 11 bases are a match to TRBD1. V shed 0 bases and J 7 bases; nucleotides not matched to a gene: 2. Per germline, CDR1 SEHNR and CDR2 FQNEAQ (reference sequence). There are 15 residues in the CDR3.

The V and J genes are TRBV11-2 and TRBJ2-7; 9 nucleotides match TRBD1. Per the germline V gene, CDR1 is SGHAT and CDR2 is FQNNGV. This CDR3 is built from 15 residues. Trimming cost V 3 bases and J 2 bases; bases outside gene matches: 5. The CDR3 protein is CASSFAGQGTYEQYF. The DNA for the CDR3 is TGTGCCAGCAGCTTCGCGGGACAGGGAACCTACGAGCAGTACTTC.

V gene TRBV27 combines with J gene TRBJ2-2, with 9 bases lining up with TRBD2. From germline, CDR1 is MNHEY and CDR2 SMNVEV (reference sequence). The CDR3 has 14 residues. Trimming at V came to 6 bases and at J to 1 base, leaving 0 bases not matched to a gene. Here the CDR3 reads CASRTSGNTGELFF. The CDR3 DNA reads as TGTGCCAGCAGGACTAGCGGGAACACCGGGGAGCTGTTTTTT.

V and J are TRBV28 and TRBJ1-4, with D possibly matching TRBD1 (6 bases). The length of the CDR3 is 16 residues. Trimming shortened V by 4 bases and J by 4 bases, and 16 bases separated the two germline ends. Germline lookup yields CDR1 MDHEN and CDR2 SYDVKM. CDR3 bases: TGTGCCAGCAGTTCCTTCGAACAGGGTTTTAATGAAAAACTGTTTTTT. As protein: CASSSFEQGFNEKLFF.

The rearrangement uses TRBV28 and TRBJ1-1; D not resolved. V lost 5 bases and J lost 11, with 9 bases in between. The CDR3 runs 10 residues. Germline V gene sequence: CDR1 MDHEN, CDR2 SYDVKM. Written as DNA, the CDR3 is TGTGCCAGCAGTCTTACCCGGGCTTTCTTT. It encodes CASSLTRAFF.

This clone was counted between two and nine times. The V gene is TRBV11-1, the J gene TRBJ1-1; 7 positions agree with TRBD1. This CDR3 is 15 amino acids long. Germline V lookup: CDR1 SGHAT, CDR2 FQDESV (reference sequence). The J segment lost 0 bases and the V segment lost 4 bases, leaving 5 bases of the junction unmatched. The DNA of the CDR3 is TGTGCCAGCAGCTCACGACAGGGACTGAACACTGAAGCTTTCTTT. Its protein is CASSSRQGLNTEAFF.